These T cell receptor beta chains were read from a single sample in a study of cytomegalovirus exposure and HLA in healthy donors. The assay was immunoSEQ multiplex PCR, and TCRdb's table has in-frame clones only and misses some. The table shows about 130,000 clones, with about 80% occurring only once. Sequencing input: PBMCs. Receptor source: a man aged 25-45 years in good health and CMV-seronegative. CDR3s include the opening cysteine and the closing phenylalanine or tryptophan. The D gene is left open where the match is weak. Not all rows give a size; the values are once, few, many and, for expanded clones, a class.

abundance: .; v_gene: TRBV19; j_gene: TRBJ1-2; d_gene: .; CDR3nt: TGTGCCAGTAGTATAGATCTGCGGGGTTTGGGCTATGGCTACACCTTC; CDR3aa: CASSIDLRGLGYGYTF
abundance: .; v_gene: TRBV29-1; j_gene: TRBJ2-1; d_gene: .; CDR3nt: TGCAGCGTTGATCCCATTACCGGTGAGCAGTTCTTC; CDR3aa: CSVDPITGEQFF
abundance: .; v_gene: TRBV9; j_gene: TRBJ2-3; d_gene: TRBD2; CDR3nt: TGTGCCAGCAGCGCGGGGACTAGCGGAGATACGCAGTATTTT; CDR3aa: CASSAGTSGDTQYF
abundance: .; v_gene: TRBV5-1; j_gene: TRBJ2-7; d_gene: .; CDR3nt: TGCGCCAGCAGCCAGACAGAGTCCTACGAGCAGTACTTC; CDR3aa: CASSQTESYEQYF
abundance: .; v_gene: TRBV18; j_gene: TRBJ2-3; d_gene: .; CDR3nt: TGTGCCAGCTCACCTTTCGGGACACACGTTAATCATCGAGCAGATACGCAGTATTTT; CDR3aa: CASSPFGTHVNHRADTQYF
abundance: .; v_gene: TRBV28; j_gene: TRBJ2-1; d_gene: TRBD2; CDR3nt: TGTGCCAGCCGGACTGGACTAGCGGTTTACAATGAGCAGTTCTTC; CDR3aa: CASRTGLAVYNEQFF
abundance: .; v_gene: TRBV29-1; j_gene: TRBJ2-3; d_gene: TRBD2; CDR3nt: TGCAGCGTTGTACCTAGCGGGAGTACAGATACGCAGTATTTT; CDR3aa: CSVVPSGSTDTQYF
abundance: .; v_gene: TRBV6-6; j_gene: TRBJ1-1; d_gene: .; CDR3nt: TGTGCCACCTCCCAAGAGGTTTACACTGAAGCTTTCTTT; CDR3aa: CATSQEVYTEAFF
abundance: .; v_gene: TRBV7-3; j_gene: TRBJ1-1; d_gene: .; CDR3nt: TGTGCCAGCAGCTTAACGACAGGGAACACTGAAGCTTTCTTT; CDR3aa: CASSLTTGNTEAFF
abundance: .; v_gene: TRBV7-9; j_gene: TRBJ2-5; d_gene: TRBD1; CDR3nt: TGTGCCAGCAGCTCAAGACAGGGGGGGACCCAGTACTTC; CDR3aa: CASSSRQGGTQYF
abundance: .; v_gene: TRBV10-2; j_gene: TRBJ1-6; d_gene: .; CDR3nt: TGCGCCAGCAGCACCGGGACAATCAATTCACCCCTCCACTTT; CDR3aa: CASSTGTINSPLHF
abundance: few; v_gene: TRBV7-2; j_gene: TRBJ2-3; d_gene: TRBD1; CDR3nt: TGTGCCAGCAGCCGACAGGGGAAAACAGATACGCAGTATTTT; CDR3aa: CASSRQGKTDTQYF
abundance: .; v_gene: TRBV30; j_gene: TRBJ2-7; d_gene: TRBD1; CDR3nt: TGTGCCTGGAGGGGACAGGGAGGGTTCGAGCAGTACTTC; CDR3aa: CAWRGQGGFEQYF
abundance: few; v_gene: TRBV4-3; j_gene: TRBJ1-1; d_gene: .; CDR3nt: TGCGCCAGCAGCCAAGATTGGGGGCTGGATGAAGCTTTCTTT; CDR3aa: CASSQDWGLDEAFF
abundance: many; v_gene: TRBV15; j_gene: TRBJ1-5; d_gene: TRBD1; CDR3nt: TGTGCCACCAGCACACTACCGGGACAGGGACCATATAGCAATCAGCCCCAGCATTTT; CDR3aa: CATSTLPGQGPYSNQPQHF
abundance: .; v_gene: TRBV28; j_gene: TRBJ2-7; d_gene: TRBD1; CDR3nt: TGTGCCAGCACCTTCCGGGACAGGTCGACCTACGAGCAGTACTTC; CDR3aa: CASTFRDRSTYEQYF
abundance: once; v_gene: TRBV9; j_gene: TRBJ2-5; d_gene: TRBD1; CDR3nt: TGTGCCAGCAGCGTTGGGACAGGGGGGGAAGAGACCCAGTACTTC; CDR3aa: CASSVGTGGEETQYF